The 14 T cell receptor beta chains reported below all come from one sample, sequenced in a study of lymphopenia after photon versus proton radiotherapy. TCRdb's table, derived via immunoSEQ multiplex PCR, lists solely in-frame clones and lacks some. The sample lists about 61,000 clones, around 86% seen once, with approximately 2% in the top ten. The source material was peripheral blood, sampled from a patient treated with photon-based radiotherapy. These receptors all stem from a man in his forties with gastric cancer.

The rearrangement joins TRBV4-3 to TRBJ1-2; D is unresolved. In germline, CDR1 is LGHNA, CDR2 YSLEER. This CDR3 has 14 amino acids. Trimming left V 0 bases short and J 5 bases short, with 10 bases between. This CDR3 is CASSQEEAGYGYTF. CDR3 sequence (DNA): TGCGCCAGCAGCCAAGAGGAGGCCGGGTATGGCTACACCTTC.

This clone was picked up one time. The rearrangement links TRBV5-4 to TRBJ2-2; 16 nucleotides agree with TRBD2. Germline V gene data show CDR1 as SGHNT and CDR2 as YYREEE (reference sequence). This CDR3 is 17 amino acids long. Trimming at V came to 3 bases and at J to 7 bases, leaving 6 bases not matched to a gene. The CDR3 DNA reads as TGTGCCAGCAGCTCGGGACTAGCGGGGGGGCCGGACGGGGAGCTGTTTTTT. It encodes CASSSGLAGGPDGELFF.

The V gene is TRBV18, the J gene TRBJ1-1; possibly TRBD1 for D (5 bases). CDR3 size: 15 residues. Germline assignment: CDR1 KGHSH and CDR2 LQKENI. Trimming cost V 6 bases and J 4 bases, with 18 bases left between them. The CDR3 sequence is CASSKGRVSGTEAFF. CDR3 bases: TGTGCCAGCTCTAAGGGGAGGGTATCGGGCACTGAAGCTTTCTTT.

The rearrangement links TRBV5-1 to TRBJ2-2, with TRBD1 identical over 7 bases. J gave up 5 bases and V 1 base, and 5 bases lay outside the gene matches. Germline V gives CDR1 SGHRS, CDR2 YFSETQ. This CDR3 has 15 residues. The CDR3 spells CASSLLGQRTGELFF. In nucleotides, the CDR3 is TGCGCCAGCAGCTTGTTGGGACAGAGGACCGGGGAGCTGTTTTTT.

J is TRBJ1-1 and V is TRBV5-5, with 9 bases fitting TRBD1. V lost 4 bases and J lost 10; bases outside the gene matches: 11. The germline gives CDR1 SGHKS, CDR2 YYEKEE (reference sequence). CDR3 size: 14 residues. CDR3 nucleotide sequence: TGTGCCAGCAGCCCCCGGCCACTGACAGGGGGAGCTTTCTTT. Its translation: CASSPRPLTGGAFF.

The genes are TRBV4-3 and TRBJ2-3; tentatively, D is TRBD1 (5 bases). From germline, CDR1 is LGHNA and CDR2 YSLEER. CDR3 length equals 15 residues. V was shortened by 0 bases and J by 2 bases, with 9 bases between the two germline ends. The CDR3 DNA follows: TGCGCCAGCAGCCAAGAAGGCAGGGACACAGATACGCAGTATTTT. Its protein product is CASSQEGRDTDTQYF.

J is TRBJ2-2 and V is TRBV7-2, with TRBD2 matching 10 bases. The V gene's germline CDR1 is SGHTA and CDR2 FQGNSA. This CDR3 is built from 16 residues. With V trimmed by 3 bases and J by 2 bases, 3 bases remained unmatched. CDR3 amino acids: CASSFSGGPNTGELFF. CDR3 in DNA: TGTGCCAGCAGCTTTAGCGGGGGGCCCAACACCGGGGAGCTGTTTTTT.

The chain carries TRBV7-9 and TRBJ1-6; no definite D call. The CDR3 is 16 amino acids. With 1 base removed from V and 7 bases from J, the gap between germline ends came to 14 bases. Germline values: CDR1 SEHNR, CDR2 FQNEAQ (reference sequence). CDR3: CASSLGTAGGNSPLHF. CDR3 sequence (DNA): TGTGCCAGCAGCTTAGGTACAGCAGGTGGGAATTCACCCCTCCACTTT.

The CDR3 nucleotides read TGTGCCAGCAGCGGGGGGCCGGTTAACTATGGCTACACCTTC. Its protein is CASSGGPVNYGYTF. The V and J genes are TRBV9 and TRBJ1-2; a weak D match, TRBD1 (6 bases). The CDR3 extends over 14 amino acids. Looked up from germline, CDR1 is SGDLS and CDR2 is YYNGEE. Trimming shortened V by 3 bases and J by 1 base, and 10 bases separated the two germline ends.

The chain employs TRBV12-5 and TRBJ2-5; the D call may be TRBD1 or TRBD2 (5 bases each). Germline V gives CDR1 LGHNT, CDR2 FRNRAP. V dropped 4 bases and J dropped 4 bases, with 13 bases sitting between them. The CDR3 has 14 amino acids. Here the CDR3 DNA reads TGTGCTAGTGGTTCCCCGGGACCAACAGAGACCCAGTACTTC. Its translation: CASGSPGPTETQYF.

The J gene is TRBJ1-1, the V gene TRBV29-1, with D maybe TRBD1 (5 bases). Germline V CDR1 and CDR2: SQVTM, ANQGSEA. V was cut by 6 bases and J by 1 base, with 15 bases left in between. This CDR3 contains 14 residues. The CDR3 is CSVGPRISNTEAFF. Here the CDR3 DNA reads TGCAGCGTGGGGCCACGTATCTCGAACACTGAAGCTTTCTTT.

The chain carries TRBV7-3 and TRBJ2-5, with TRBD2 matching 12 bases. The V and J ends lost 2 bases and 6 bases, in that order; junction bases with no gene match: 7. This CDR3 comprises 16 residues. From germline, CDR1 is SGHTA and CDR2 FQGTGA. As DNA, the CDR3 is TGTGCCAGCAGCTTAGGAGGACTAGCGGGACTACAGACCCAGTACTTC. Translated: CASSLGGLAGLQTQYF.

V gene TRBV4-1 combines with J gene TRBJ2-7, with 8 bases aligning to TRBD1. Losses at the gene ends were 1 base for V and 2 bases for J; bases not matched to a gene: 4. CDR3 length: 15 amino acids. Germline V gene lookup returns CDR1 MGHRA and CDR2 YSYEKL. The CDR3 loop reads CASSQVWTGTYEQYF. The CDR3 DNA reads TGCGCCAGCAGCCAAGTTTGGACAGGGACCTACGAGCAGTACTTC.

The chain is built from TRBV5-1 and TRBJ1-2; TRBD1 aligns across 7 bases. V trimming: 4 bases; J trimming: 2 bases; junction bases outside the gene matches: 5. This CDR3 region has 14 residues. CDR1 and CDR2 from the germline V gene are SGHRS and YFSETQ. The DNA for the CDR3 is TGCGCCAGCAGCCCGTCGGGACAGAACTATGGCTACACCTTC. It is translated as CASSPSGQNYGYTF.